A single sample gave rise to the 31 T cell receptor beta chains below, sequenced in a study of blood T cell repertoires in COVID-19. The assay was immunoSEQ multiplex PCR, and TCRdb's table has in-frame clones only and misses some. The sample holds tens of thousands of clones; 65% to 80% are singletons and the top ten take approximately 3.4%. Sequenced material: peripheral blood. These receptors were obtained from a man between 60 and 70 years old with acute or convalescent COVID-19.

The rearrangement joins TRBV7-9 to TRBJ1-2; D might be TRBD1 (6 bases). This CDR3 contains 14 residues. Germline loops: CDR1 SEHNR, CDR2 FQNEAQ (reference sequence). V lost 4 bases to trimming and J lost 4 bases, with 13 bases between them. CDR3 in amino acids: CASSSRGGGYGYTF. CDR3 sequence (DNA): TGTGCCAGCAGCTCCCGGGGGGGCGGCTATGGCTACACCTTC.

V and J are TRBV5-1 and TRBJ1-2; 11 bases fit TRBD1. V trimming: 5 bases; J trimming: 8 bases; junction bases outside the gene matches: 11. There are 15 residues in the CDR3. The germline gives CDR1 SGHRS, CDR2 YFSETQ. The CDR3 loop reads CASRLSDRGRIGYTF. The CDR3 bases are TGCGCCAGCAGGTTGTCGGACAGGGGGCGCATAGGCTACACCTTC. Together with reference TRBV5-1 and TRBJ1-2, the CDR3 gives the full variable domain: KAGVTQTPRYLIKTRGQQVTLSCSPISGHRSVSWYQQTPGQGLQFLFEYFSETQRNKGNFPGRFSGRQFSNSRSEMNVSTLELGDSALYLCASRLSDRGRIGYTFGSGTRLTVV.

This clone showed up just a few times. The rearrangement uses TRBV19 and TRBJ1-3; the D is unclear. The CDR3 has 16 amino acids. V was pared by 3 bases and J by 0 bases, with 12 bases between. Per germline, CDR1 LNHDA and CDR2 SQIVND (reference sequence). The CDR3 DNA is TGTGCCAGTAGTATGGGCAGGCCGAGCTCTGGAAACACCATATATTTT. Protein product: CASSMGRPSSGNTIYF. Filled out from reference TRBV19 and TRBJ1-3, the complete variable domain reads DGGITQSPKYLFRKEGQNVTLSCEQNLNHDAMYWYRQDPGQGLRLIYYSQIVNDFQKGDIAEGYSVSREKKESFPLTVTSAQKNPTAFYLCASSMGRPSSGNTIYFGEGSWLTVV.

The J gene is TRBJ1-4, the V gene TRBV15, with 7 bases aligning to TRBD1. The CDR3 runs to 13 residues. V gave up 7 bases and J gave up 8 bases; unmatched junction bases: 7. Germline V gene sequence: CDR1 LNHNV, CDR2 YYDKDF (reference sequence). The CDR3 protein is CATTSDRREKLFF. The DNA for the CDR3 is TGTGCCACCACTTCGGACAGGCGGGAAAAACTGTTTTTT.

The chain employs TRBV9 and TRBJ1-5; possibly TRBD1 for D (6 bases). Germline V gives CDR1 SGDLS, CDR2 YYNGEE. The V end was cut by 4 bases, the J end by 5 bases, with 10 bases between. The CDR3 loop spans 13 amino acids. As DNA, the CDR3 is TGTGCCAGCAGCACCCGACAGGATCAGCCCCAGCATTTT. Translating it yields CASSTRQDQPQHF.

The chain joins TRBV5-6 to TRBJ2-7; tentatively, D is TRBD1 (6 bases). V was pared by 3 bases and J by 0 bases, with 16 bases between. CDR3 length: 16 residues. Germline CDR1 is SGHDT and CDR2 is YYEEEE. In DNA, the CDR3 is TGTGCCAGCAGCTGGGAGCAACAGGGAGCCTCCTACGAGCAGTACTTC. Encoded protein: CASSWEQQGASYEQYF.

This clone occurred once. The chain joins TRBV18 to TRBJ2-1; the D gene is possibly TRBD1 (5 bases). The CDR3 sequence is 16 residues long. Between the trimmed V and J ends, which lost 6 bases and 0 bases, there was a span of 15 bases. Germline assignment: CDR1 KGHSH and CDR2 LQKENI. CDR3 nucleotide sequence: TGTGCCAGCTCTCAGACAGAGCCAATCTCCTACAATGAGCAGTTCTTC. As protein: CASSQTEPISYNEQFF.

This chain links TRBV28 with TRBJ1-2; tentative D call: TRBD1 (5 bases). Looked up from germline, CDR1 is MDHEN and CDR2 is SYDVKM. CDR3 length: 17 amino acids. V was cut by 4 bases and J by 5 bases, with 23 bases left in between. The CDR3 region is CASSSAGLDNNLYGYTF. CDR3 sequence (DNA): TGTGCCAGCAGTTCCGCGGGGCTCGATAACAATCTGTATGGCTACACCTTC.

The chain combines TRBV10-3 with TRBJ2-5; possible D gene TRBD2, 5 bases. The CDR3 runs to 14 residues. V was shortened by 0 bases and J by 5 bases, with 10 bases between the two germline ends. Germline V gene data show CDR1 as ENHRY and CDR2 as SYGVKD. Here the CDR3 reads CAISESEGRETQYF. The CDR3, as DNA: TGTGCCATCAGTGAGTCAGAGGGTCGGGAGACCCAGTACTTC.

The chain links TRBV5-1 to TRBJ1-2; perhaps TRBD1 as D (5 bases). This CDR3 is 13 amino acids long. The germline V gene has CDR1 SGHRS and CDR2 YFSETQ. V was clipped by 4 bases and J by 3 bases, with 10 bases between them. In DNA, the CDR3 is TGCGCCAGCAGCGAGCCAGGGCACTATGGCTACACCTTC. Protein sequence: CASSEPGHYGYTF.

The chain couples TRBV24-1 to TRBJ1-2, with TRBD1 identical over 8 bases. Trimming at V came to 1 base and at J to 8 bases, leaving 11 bases not matched to a gene. CDR1 is KGHDR and CDR2 is SFDVKD in the germline V gene. CDR3 size: 16 residues. The CDR3 protein is CATSDFGNNDRGGYTF. CDR3 in DNA: TGTGCCACCAGTGATTTTGGCAATAACGACAGGGGCGGCTACACCTTC.

This clone was seen a few times. The chain combines TRBV11-2 with TRBJ2-7; 8 bases map to TRBD1. Germline V gene sequence: CDR1 SGHAT, CDR2 FQNNGV. This CDR3 is 14 amino acids long. V was clipped by 4 bases and J by 0 bases; unmatched bases: 2. The CDR3 nucleotides read TGTGCCAGCAGCTGGGACAGGAGCTCCTACGAGCAGTACTTC. It encodes CASSWDRSSYEQYF.

The chain combines TRBV5-1 with TRBJ2-4; 7 bases line up with TRBD1. The V gene's germline CDR1 is SGHRS and CDR2 YFSETQ. This CDR3 has 19 amino acids. V lost 1 base, J lost 0 bases, and 13 bases stayed unmatched. The CDR3 reads CASSLSGTDAILAKNIQYF. DNA of the CDR3: TGCGCCAGCAGCTTGTCAGGGACAGACGCCATTCTAGCCAAAAACATTCAGTACTTC.

This clone was picked up one time. This chain connects TRBV28 to TRBJ1-4; D perhaps matches TRBD1 (5 bases). The CDR3 is made up of 18 amino acids. Trimming cost V 3 bases and J 0 bases, with 17 bases left between them. CDR1 MDHEN and CDR2 SYDVKM come from the germline V gene. This CDR3 is CASSFPRRVGATNEKLFF. As DNA, the CDR3 is TGTGCCAGCAGTTTCCCTCGCCGTGTAGGGGCAACTAATGAAAAACTGTTTTTT. The full variable domain, with the rest looked up from reference TRBV28 and TRBJ1-4, is DVKVTQSSRYLVKRTGEKVFLECVQDMDHENMFWYRQDPGLGLRLIYFSYDVKMKEKGDIPEGYSVSREKKERFSLILESASTNQTSMYLCASSFPRRVGATNEKLFFGSGTQLSVL.

The CDR3 spells CASNGQLFEKLFF. CDR3 nucleotide sequence: TGTGCCAGCAACGGACAGCTCTTCGAAAAACTGTTTTTT. This chain uses TRBV28 with TRBJ1-4; maybe TRBD1 (6 bases). Germline CDR1 and CDR2: MDHEN and SYDVKM. The CDR3 runs 13 residues. The V end lost 7 bases, the J end lost 8 bases, and 14 bases lay between the germline ends.

This clone was seen only once. This sequence joins TRBV15 and TRBJ2-5, with 8 bases identical to TRBD2. The germline V gene encodes CDR1 LNHNV and CDR2 YYDKDF (reference sequence). Germline trimming cut 5 bases from V and 2 bases from J; bases unmatched to any gene: 10. This CDR3 has 16 residues. In DNA, the CDR3 is TGTGCCACCAGCCCAACTAGCGGAAGCTCACAAGAGACCCAGTACTTC. Protein product: CATSPTSGSSQETQYF.

V is TRBV11-2 and J is TRBJ1-1; 7 bases match TRBD1. The CDR3 spans 16 residues. V was clipped by 1 base and J by 2 bases; unmatched bases: 7. Per the germline V gene, CDR1 is SGHAT and CDR2 is FQNNGV. The CDR3 sequence: CASSLGRDRLNTEAFF. Here the CDR3 DNA reads TGTGCCAGCAGCTTAGGCCGGGACAGATTAAACACTGAAGCTTTCTTT. Drawing the rest from reference TRBV11-2 and TRBJ1-1, the complete variable domain is EAGVAQSPRYKIIEKRQSVAFWCNPISGHATLYWYQQILGQGPKLLIQFQNNGVVDDSQLPKDRFSAERLKGVDSTLKIQPAKLEDSAVYLCASSLGRDRLNTEAFFGQGTRLTVV.

The DNA of the CDR3 is TGTGCCATCAGTGAGTCGGGTATGGGCGCTGAAGCTTTCTTT. This translates into CAISESGMGAEAFF. The chain couples TRBV10-3 to TRBJ1-1; D unclear. The germline CDR1 and CDR2 sequences are ENHRY and SYGVKD. The CDR3 has 14 amino acids. The V and J ends lost 0 bases and 6 bases respectively, with 11 bases between them.

The chain combines TRBV20-1 with TRBJ1-3, with a weak D call TRBD1 (5 bases). The germline V gene encodes CDR1 DFQATT and CDR2 SNEGSKA (reference sequence). V lost 3 bases and J 0 bases, leaving 6 bases between the germline ends. This CDR3 is built from 13 residues. The CDR3 DNA is TGCAGTGCTAGTCAGGGCTCTGGAAACACCATATATTTT. The encoded protein is CSASQGSGNTIYF.

This chain joins TRBV13 and TRBJ2-7; 7 bases fit TRBD1. Germline V gives CDR1 PRHDT, CDR2 FYEKMQ (reference sequence). The CDR3 length is 13 residues. V was pared by 5 bases and J by 5 bases, with 6 bases of the junction left unmatched. CDR3 in amino acids: CASSRQQGDEQYF. CDR3 DNA sequence: TGTGCCAGCAGCCGTCAGCAGGGGGACGAGCAGTACTTC.

This clone was found a few times. V is TRBV7-9 and J is TRBJ1-2; 8 bases are a match to TRBD1. The J segment lost 6 bases and the V segment lost 0 bases, leaving 18 bases of the junction unmatched. CDR3 length: 19 residues. CDR1 is SEHNR, CDR2 FQNEAQ, per germline (reference sequence). As DNA, the CDR3 is TGTGCCAGCAGCTTAGCCGGGACCGGGACAGGAGCCTTCTACGATGGCTACACCTTC. Protein product: CASSLAGTGTGAFYDGYTF.

The chain couples TRBV18 to TRBJ2-5; 9 bases map to TRBD2. The CDR3 has 15 amino acids. Germline V gene sequence: CDR1 KGHSH, CDR2 LQKENI. J gave up 1 base and V 6 bases, and 6 bases lay outside the gene matches. CDR3 nucleotide sequence: TGTGCCAGCTCCCCGGGTAGCGGGAGCCAAGAGACCCAGTACTTC. As protein: CASSPGSGSQETQYF.

This chain connects TRBV28 to TRBJ1-4, with 7 bases matching TRBD1. V lost 5 bases, J lost 3 bases, and 6 bases stayed unmatched. The CDR3 runs to 15 residues. Germline CDR1 reads MDHEN; CDR2 reads SYDVKM. The CDR3 region is CASSTRQGPNEKLFF. The CDR3, as DNA: TGTGCCAGCAGTACGAGACAGGGCCCTAATGAAAAACTGTTTTTT.

This clone has a handful of counts. The chain combines TRBV4-1 with TRBJ2-7, with 8 positions matching TRBD1. Germline V gene lookup returns CDR1 MGHRA and CDR2 YSYEKL. V shed 0 bases and J 5 bases; nucleotides not matched to a gene: 12. The CDR3 has 17 residues. CDR3 loop: CASSQERGQGVRNEQYF. The CDR3 DNA sequence: TGCGCCAGCAGCCAAGAACGAGGACAGGGTGTTAGAAACGAGCAGTACTTC.

This clone was detected only a few times. This chain links TRBV5-5 with TRBJ2-7; 8 bases map to TRBD1. The J segment lost 6 bases and the V segment lost 5 bases, leaving 19 bases of the junction unmatched. CDR1 and CDR2 from the germline V gene are SGHKS and YYEKEE (reference sequence). CDR3 length: 17 amino acids. The CDR3 region has the DNA TGTGCCAGCAGGGGAGAGACTCGGACAGGGTGGATTGGCGAGCAGTACTTC. This sequence encodes CASRGETRTGWIGEQYF.

This clone came up once. The V call is TRBV5-4, the J call TRBJ2-2; TRBD2 agrees at 10 bases. V was clipped by 2 bases and J by 1 base; unmatched bases: 2. In germline, CDR1 is SGHNT, CDR2 YYREEE (reference sequence). The CDR3 totals 16 residues. The CDR3: CASSLRTSGNTGELFF. The CDR3 DNA is TGTGCCAGCAGCTTACGGACTAGCGGGAACACCGGGGAGCTGTTTTTT.

The J gene is TRBJ1-1, the V gene TRBV6-5; a possible D gene is TRBD1 (6 bases). Trimming cost V 7 bases and J 10 bases, with 22 bases left between them. CDR1 is MNHEY, CDR2 SVGAGI, per germline. The CDR3 loop spans 14 amino acids. The CDR3 sequence: CASTSAGGTKRAFF. CDR3 sequence (DNA): TGTGCCAGCACCTCCGCGGGGGGCACCAAGCGAGCTTTCTTT.

The CDR3 reads CASTSSGAGYGYTF. CDR3 nucleotide sequence: TGCGCCAGCACCTCGTCCGGAGCCGGCTATGGCTACACCTTC. The genes are TRBV5-1 and TRBJ1-2; D unresolved. Per the germline V gene, CDR1 is SGHRS and CDR2 is YFSETQ. The CDR3 has 14 amino acids. V lost 6 bases to trimming and J lost 4 bases, with 16 bases between them. The complete variable domain, with remaining parts taken from reference TRBV5-1 and TRBJ1-2, reads KAGVTQTPRYLIKTRGQQVTLSCSPISGHRSVSWYQQTPGQGLQFLFEYFSETQRNKGNFPGRFSGRQFSNSRSEMNVSTLELGDSALYLCASTSSGAGYGYTFGSGTRLTVV.

J is TRBJ1-5 and V is TRBV2; 7 bases match TRBD1. CDR1 and CDR2 (germline): SNHLY, FYNNEI. There are 12 residues in the CDR3. Trimming cost V 6 bases and J 7 bases; bases outside gene matches: 3. The CDR3 loop reads CASSRQGQPQHF. The CDR3 region has the DNA TGTGCCAGCAGCAGACAGGGCCAGCCCCAGCATTTT.

This clone was picked up a small number of times. V gene TRBV28 combines with J gene TRBJ1-1; D unresolved. The CDR3 totals 12 residues. Deletions cut 4 bases from V and 4 bases from J, with 7 bases between. Germline lookup yields CDR1 MDHEN and CDR2 SYDVKM. CDR3 region: CASSYYLTEAFF. The CDR3 DNA is TGTGCCAGCAGTTATTATCTCACTGAAGCTTTCTTT.

This rearrangement joins TRBV25-1 to TRBJ1-1; TRBD1 matches 7 bases. The germline gives CDR1 MGHDK, CDR2 SYGVNS. The CDR3 is 13 amino acids. V lost 4 bases to trimming and J lost 4 bases; unmatched junction nucleotides: 3. CDR3: CASSGQGVTEAFF. The CDR3 coding sequence is TGTGCCAGCAGTGGACAGGGTGTCACTGAAGCTTTCTTT.